This T cell receptor (beta chain) was documented in a study of identical twins. V was pared by 1 base and J by 0 bases, with 22 bases between. This CDR3 region has 19 residues. Germline V gives CDR1 SQVTM, CDR2 ANQGSEA. Healthy Caucasians supplied all donations. TCRdb re-called the 5' RACE reads through MiXCR, storing one row per CDR3 protein. The table has roughly 770,000 distinct CDR3 sequences, over 15% seen once; the top ten hold under 15%. A note on this clonotype: Antigen unknown.

Whole-study findings and limits: Insertions ran lower in abundant cord blood beta clonotypes, though not in memory repertoires.

This same sample was also part of a study on T cells expressing NK-cell markers. This second report adds: Eight donors were sequenced, seven testing HCMV-seropositive and one testing seronegative. Restriction of sorting to alpha-beta TCR T cells was accomplished in several experiments using an anti-gamma-delta TCR antibody.

This receptor was taken from a woman aged 18-29 years in good health. The V and J genes are TRBV29-1 and TRBJ2-1, with a tentative D call TRBD2 (5 bases). Sequencing was carried out using PBMCs. The CDR3 DNA reads as TGCAGCGTTGAAGCCACGGGATTAGAGGACCTAAGCTCCTACAATGAGCAGTTCTTC. Translating gives CSVEATGLEDLSSYNEQFF.